This T cell receptor (beta chain) emerged from a study of identical twins. Unique molecular identifiers were present on the cDNA, and a universal primer site came from template switching. TCRdb re-called the 5' RACE reads with MiXCR, one entry per CDR3 protein. This table holds about 190,000 distinct CDR3 sequences, 15% found once. In germline, CDR1 is SGDLS, CDR2 YYNGEE. Deletions cut 1 base from V and 5 bases from J, with 11 bases between. The CDR3 consists of 14 residues. This clonotype was detected a few times. These records were also assigned to another study, of T cells expressing NK-cell markers.

The V call is TRBV9, the J call TRBJ2-3, with D tentatively TRBD2 (5 bases). The specimen was CD8+ T cells sorted from blood. The receptor comes from a woman aged 18-29 years in good health. The CDR3 nucleotides are TGTGCCAGCAGCGTATACGGCGCGGGAGATACGCAGTATTTT. Translating it yields CASSVYGAGDTQYF.